Presented here are 3 T cell receptor beta chains from one specimen sequenced in a study of pediatric ulcerative colitis. Sequencing was performed with immunoSEQ multiplex PCR; in TCRdb, only in-frame clones are kept and a portion is missing. The data hold about 64,000 clones, with 86% observed a single time. The source material was blood. The receptors originated from a boy younger than 18 with severe ulcerative colitis.

V is TRBV27 and J is TRBJ1-4; 9 bases line up with TRBD1. The CDR3 has 15 residues. Per the germline V gene, CDR1 is MNHEY and CDR2 is SMNVEV (reference sequence). V was pared by 6 bases and J by 4 bases, with 6 bases of the junction left unmatched. The CDR3 DNA reads TGTGCCAGCAGGCCCGGGACAGGGAATAATGAAAAACTGTTTTTT. Translation: CASRPGTGNNEKLFF. Full variable domain (outside the CDR3, taken from reference TRBV27 and TRBJ1-4): EAQVTQNPRYLITVTGKKLTVTCSQNMNHEYMSWYRQDPGLGLRQIYYSMNVEVTDKGDVPEGYKVSRKEKRNFPLILESPSPNQTSLYFCASRPGTGNNEKLFFGSGTQLSVL.

About this clone: Other DNA sequences of this sample code for an identical CDR3. The V and J genes are TRBV27 and TRBJ2-7; TRBD1 matches 10 bases. V shed 6 bases, J shed 2 bases, and the junction held 1 base outside the gene matches. CDR1 is MNHEY and CDR2 is SMNVEV in the germline V gene (reference sequence). The length of the CDR3 is 13 residues. The CDR3 DNA sequence: TGTGCCAGCAGCGGACAGGGGGCCTACGAGCAGTACTTC. This codes for CASSGQGAYEQYF.

The chain joins TRBV15 to TRBJ2-5; 7 nucleotides line up with TRBD2. Trimming took 6 bases from V and 2 from J; bases not matched to a gene: 6. Germline-derived CDR1 and CDR2 are LNHNV and YYDKDF (reference sequence). The CDR3 loop spans 14 amino acids. The CDR3 sequence: CATRSLAEQETQYF. Written as DNA, the CDR3 is TGTGCCACCAGGTCCCTAGCGGAACAAGAGACCCAGTACTTC.